This TCR beta chain was captured in a study of T cell responses to AZD1222 COVID-19 vaccine. Study conclusions and caveats: Donors in the cohort were predominantly white British and more often female, and clonal diversity was possibly underestimated. Repertoires were collected only later (after the peak T cell response had occurred).

Clones were sequenced by immunoSEQ multiplex PCR, and TCRdb holds only the in-frame ones, with some missing. The top ten clones hold under 3.5% of a sample with 90,000 to 130,000 clones, nearly 90% of them seen once. On this clone itself: Its antigen is still unknown.

V was pared by 4 bases and J by 4 bases, with 6 bases of the junction left unmatched. The germline V gene has CDR1 SGHRS and CDR2 YFSETQ. This CDR3 has 15 residues. The sequence came from an adult in good health. The chain couples TRBV5-1 to TRBJ2-2; 8 positions match TRBD1. The sequences come from peripheral blood, collected on day 0 of AZD1222 vaccination. The CDR3 region has the DNA TGCGCCAGCAGCCTGCAGGGGGCGGTCACCGGGGAGCTGTTTTTT. This codes for CASSLQGAVTGELFF.